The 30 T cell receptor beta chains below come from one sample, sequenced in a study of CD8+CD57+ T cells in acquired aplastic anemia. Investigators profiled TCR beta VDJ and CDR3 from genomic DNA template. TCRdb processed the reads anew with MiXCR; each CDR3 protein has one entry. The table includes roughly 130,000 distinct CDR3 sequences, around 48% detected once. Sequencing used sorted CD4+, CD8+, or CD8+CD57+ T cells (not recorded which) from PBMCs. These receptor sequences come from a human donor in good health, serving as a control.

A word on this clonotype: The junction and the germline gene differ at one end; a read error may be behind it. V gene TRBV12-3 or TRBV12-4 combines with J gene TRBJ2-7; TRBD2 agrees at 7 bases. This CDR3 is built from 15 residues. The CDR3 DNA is TGTGACAGCAGTTTAGTACCAGCGGGATCCTACGAGCAGTACTTC. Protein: CDSSLVPAGSYEQYF.

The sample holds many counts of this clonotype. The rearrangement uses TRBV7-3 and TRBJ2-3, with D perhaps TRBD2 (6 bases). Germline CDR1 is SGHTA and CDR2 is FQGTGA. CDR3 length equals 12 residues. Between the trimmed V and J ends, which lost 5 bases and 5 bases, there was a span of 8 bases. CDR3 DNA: TGTGCCAGCAGCGTCGGGGGAGATACGCAGTATTTT. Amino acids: CASSVGGDTQYF.

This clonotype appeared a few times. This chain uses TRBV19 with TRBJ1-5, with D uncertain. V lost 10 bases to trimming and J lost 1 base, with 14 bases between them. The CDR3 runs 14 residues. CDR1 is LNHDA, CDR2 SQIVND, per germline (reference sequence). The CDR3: CAILVGGSNQPQHF. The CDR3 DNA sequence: TGTGCCATCCTGGTGGGCGGAAGCAATCAGCCCCAGCATTTT. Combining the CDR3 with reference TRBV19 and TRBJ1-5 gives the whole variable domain DGGITQSPKYLFRKEGQNVTLSCEQNLNHDAMYWYRQDPGQGLRLIYYSQIVNDFQKGDIAEGYSVSREKKESFPLTVTSAQKNPTAFYLCAILVGGSNQPQHFGDGTRLSIL.

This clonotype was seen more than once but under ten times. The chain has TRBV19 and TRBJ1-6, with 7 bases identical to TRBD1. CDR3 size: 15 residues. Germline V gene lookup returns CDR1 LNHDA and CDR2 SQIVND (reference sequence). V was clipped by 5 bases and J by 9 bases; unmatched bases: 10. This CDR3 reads CASSSDRASLSPLHF. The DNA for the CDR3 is TGTGCCAGTAGTTCAGACAGGGCCTCTCTTTCACCCCTCCACTTT.

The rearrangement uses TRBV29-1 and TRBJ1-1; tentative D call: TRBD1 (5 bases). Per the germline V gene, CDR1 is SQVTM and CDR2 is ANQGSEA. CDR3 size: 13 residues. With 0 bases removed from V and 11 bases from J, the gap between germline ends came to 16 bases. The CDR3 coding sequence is TGCAGCGTTGAAGATCCGGCAGGGAGATTGGCTTTCTTT. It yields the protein CSVEDPAGRLAFF. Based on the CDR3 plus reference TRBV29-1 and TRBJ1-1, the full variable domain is SAVISQKPSRDICQRGTSLTIQCQVDSQVTMMFWYRQQPGQSLTLIATANQGSEATYESGFVIDKFPISRPNLTFSTLTVSNMSPEDSSIYLCSVEDPAGRLAFFGQGTRLTVV.

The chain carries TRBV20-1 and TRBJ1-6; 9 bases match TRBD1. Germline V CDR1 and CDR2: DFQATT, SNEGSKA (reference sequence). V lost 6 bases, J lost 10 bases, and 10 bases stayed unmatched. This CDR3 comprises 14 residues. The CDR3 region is CSAKPGQGNSPLHF. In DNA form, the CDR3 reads TGCAGTGCAAAGCCGGGACAGGGCAACTCACCCCTCCACTTT.

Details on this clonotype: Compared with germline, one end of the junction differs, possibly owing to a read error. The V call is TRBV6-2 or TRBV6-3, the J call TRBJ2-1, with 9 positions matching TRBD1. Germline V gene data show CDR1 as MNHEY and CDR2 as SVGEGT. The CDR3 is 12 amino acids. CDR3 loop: CASSLTGGPTKF. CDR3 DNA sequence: TGTGCCAGCAGTTTAACAGGGGGCCCTACCAAATTC.

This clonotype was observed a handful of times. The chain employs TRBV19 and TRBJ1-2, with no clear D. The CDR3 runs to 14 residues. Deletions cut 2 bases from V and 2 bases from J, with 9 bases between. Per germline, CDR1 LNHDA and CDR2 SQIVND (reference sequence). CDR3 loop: CASSITRQNYGYTF. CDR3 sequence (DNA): TGTGCCAGTAGTATAACGCGACAAAACTATGGCTACACCTTC.

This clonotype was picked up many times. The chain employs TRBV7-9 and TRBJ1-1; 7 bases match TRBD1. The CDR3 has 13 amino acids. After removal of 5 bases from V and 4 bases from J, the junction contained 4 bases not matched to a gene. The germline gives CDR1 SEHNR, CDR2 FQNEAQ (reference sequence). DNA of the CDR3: TGTGCCAGCAGCCTGTCAGGGGGCACTGAAGCTTTCTTT. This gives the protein CASSLSGGTEAFF.

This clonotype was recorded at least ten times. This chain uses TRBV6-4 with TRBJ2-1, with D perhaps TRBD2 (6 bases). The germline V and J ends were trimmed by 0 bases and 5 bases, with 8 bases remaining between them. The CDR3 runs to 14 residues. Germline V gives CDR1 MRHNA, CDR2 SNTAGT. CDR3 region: CASSDSGGNNEQFF. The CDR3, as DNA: TGTGCCAGCAGTGACTCCGGGGGAAACAATGAGCAGTTCTTC.

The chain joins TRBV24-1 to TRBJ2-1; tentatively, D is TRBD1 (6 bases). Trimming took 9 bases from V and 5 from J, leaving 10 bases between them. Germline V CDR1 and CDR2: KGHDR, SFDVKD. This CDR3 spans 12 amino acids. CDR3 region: CATGRGNNEQFF. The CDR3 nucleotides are TGTGCCACCGGCAGGGGAAACAATGAGCAGTTCTTC.

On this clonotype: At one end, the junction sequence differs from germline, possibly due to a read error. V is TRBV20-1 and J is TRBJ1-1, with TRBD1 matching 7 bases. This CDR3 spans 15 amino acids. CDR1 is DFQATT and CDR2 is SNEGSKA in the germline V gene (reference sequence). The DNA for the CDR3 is TGCAGTGCTAGAGACCCTGACAGGGCGAACACTGAGGCTTTCTTT. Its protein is CSARDPDRANTEAFF.

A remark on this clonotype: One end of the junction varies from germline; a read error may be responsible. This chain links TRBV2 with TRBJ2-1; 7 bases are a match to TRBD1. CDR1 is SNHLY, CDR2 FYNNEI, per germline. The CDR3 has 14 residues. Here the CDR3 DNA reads TGTACCAGCAGTGGGGACAGCTCCTACAATGAGCAGTTCTTT. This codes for CTSSGDSSYNEQFF. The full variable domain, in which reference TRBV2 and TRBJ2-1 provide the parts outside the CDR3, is EPEVTQTPSHQVTQMGQEVILRCVPISNHLYFYWYRQILGQKVEFLVSFYNNEISEKSEIFDDQFSVERPDGSNFTLKIRSTKLEDSAMYFCTSSGDSSYNEQFFGPGTRLTVL.

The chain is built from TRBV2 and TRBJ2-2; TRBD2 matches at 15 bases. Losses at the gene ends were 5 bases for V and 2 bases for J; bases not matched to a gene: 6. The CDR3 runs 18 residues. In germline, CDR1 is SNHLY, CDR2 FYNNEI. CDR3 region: CASSFSGLAGGNTGELFF. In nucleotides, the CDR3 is TGTGCCAGCAGTTTCTCGGGACTAGCGGGGGGCAACACCGGGGAGCTGTTTTTT.

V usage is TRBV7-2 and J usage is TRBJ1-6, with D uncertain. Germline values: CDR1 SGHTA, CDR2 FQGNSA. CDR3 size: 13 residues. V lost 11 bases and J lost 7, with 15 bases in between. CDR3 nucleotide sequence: TGTGCCGCTAGATCGGGATACAATTCACCCCTCCACTTT. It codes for CAARSGYNSPLHF.

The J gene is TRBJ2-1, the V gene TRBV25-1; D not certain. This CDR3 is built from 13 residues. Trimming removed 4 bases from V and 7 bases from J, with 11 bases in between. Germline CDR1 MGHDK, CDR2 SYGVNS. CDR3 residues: CASSVSGVNEQFF. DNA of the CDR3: TGTGCCAGCAGTGTTTCCGGTGTGAATGAGCAGTTCTTC.

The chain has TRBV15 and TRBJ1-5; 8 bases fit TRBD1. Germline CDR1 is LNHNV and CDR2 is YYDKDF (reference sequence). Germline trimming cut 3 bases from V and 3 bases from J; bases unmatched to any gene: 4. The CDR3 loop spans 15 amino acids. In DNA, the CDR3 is TGTGCCACCAGCAGTACAGGGGGACTCAATCAGCCCCAGCATTTT. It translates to CATSSTGGLNQPQHF. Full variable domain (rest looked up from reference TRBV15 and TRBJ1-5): DAMVIQNPRYQVTQFGKPVTLSCSQTLNHNVMYWYQQKSSQAPKLLFHYYDKDFNNEADTPDNFQSRRPNTSFCFLDIRSPGLGDTAMYLCATSSTGGLNQPQHFGDGTRLSIL.

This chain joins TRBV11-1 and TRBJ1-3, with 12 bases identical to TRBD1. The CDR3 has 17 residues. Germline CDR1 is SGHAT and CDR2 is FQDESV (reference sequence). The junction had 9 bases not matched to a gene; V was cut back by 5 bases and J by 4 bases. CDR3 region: CASSLGTGGARGNTIYF. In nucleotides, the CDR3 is TGTGCCAGCAGCCTAGGGACAGGGGGCGCGAGGGGAAACACCATATATTTT.

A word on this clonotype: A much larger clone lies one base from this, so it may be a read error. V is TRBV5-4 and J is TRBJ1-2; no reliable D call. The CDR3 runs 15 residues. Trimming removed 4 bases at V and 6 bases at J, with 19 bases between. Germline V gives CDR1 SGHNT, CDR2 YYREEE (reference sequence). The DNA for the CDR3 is TGTGCCAGCAGCCATAGGGAATGGGGTTCTCATGGCTACACCTTC. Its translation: CASSHREWGSHGYTF.

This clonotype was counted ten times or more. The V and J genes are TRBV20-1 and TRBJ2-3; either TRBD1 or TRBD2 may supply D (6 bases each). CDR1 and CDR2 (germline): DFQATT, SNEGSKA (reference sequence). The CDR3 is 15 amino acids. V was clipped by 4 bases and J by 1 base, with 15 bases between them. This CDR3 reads CSAIRGQLGTDTQYF. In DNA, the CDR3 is TGCAGTGCTATCCGGGGGCAATTGGGCACAGATACGCAGTATTTT.

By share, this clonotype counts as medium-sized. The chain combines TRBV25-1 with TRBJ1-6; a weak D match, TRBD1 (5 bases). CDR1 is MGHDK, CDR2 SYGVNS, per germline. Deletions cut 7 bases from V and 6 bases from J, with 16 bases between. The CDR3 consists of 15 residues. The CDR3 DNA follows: TGTGCCAGCAAGGGGAGCGAAGTTCCTAATTCACCCCTCCACTTT. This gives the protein CASKGSEVPNSPLHF.

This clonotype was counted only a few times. The CDR3 sequence: CATSRDGQGGGYTF. In DNA, the CDR3 is TGTGCCACCAGCAGAGACGGACAGGGAGGTGGCTACACCTTC. This chain uses TRBV15 with TRBJ1-2, with 8 bases identical to TRBD1. With 0 bases clipped from V and 7 bases from J, the junction kept 4 bases outside the gene matches. The CDR3 is 14 residues long. CDR1 is LNHNV, CDR2 YYDKDF, per germline (reference sequence).

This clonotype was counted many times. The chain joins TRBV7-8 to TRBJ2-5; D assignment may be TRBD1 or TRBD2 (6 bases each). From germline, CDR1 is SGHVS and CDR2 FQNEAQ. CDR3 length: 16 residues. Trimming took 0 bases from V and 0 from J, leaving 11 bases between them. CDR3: CASSLAGRGHQETQYF. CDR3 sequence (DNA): TGTGCCAGCAGCTTAGCGGGCCGGGGGCACCAAGAGACCCAGTACTTC.

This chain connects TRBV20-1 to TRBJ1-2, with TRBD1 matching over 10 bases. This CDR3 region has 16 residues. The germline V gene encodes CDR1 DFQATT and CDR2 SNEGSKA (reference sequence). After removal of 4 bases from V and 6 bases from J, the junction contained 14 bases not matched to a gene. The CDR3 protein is CSATGQGGWGANGYTF. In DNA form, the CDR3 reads TGCAGTGCTACTGGACAGGGGGGGTGGGGCGCCAATGGCTACACCTTC.

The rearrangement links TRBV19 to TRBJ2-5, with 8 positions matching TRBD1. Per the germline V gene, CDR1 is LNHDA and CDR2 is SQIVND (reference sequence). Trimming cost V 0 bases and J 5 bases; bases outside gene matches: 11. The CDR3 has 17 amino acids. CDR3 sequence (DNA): TGTGCCAGTAGTATAGATCTATGGGGCAGGGGGCTTGAGACCCAGTACTTC. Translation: CASSIDLWGRGLETQYF. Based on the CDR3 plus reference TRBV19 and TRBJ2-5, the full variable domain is DGGITQSPKYLFRKEGQNVTLSCEQNLNHDAMYWYRQDPGQGLRLIYYSQIVNDFQKGDIAEGYSVSREKKESFPLTVTSAQKNPTAFYLCASSIDLWGRGLETQYFGPGTRLLVL.

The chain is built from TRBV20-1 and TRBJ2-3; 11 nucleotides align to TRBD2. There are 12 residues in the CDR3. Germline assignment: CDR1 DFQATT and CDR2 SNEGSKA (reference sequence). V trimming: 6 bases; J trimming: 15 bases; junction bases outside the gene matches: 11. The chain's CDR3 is CSAFGLAGGYYF. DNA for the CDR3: TGCAGTGCATTCGGGCTAGCGGGGGGCTACTATTTT.

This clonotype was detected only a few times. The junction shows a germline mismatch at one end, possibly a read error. The CDR3 spells CAGSFGQDKTQYF. CDR3 DNA sequence: TGCGCCGGCAGCTTCGGGCAGGACAAGACCCAGTACTTC. The chain couples TRBV5-1 to TRBJ2-5; TRBD1 is a possible D gene (5 bases). CDR3 length equals 13 residues. Germline CDR1 reads SGHRS; CDR2 reads YFSETQ.

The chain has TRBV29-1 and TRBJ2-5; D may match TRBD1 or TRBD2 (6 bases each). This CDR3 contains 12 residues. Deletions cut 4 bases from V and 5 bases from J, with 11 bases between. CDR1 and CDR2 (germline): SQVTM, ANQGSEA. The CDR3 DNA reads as TGCAGCGTTGCCGGGGGCCGTGAGACCCAGTACTTC. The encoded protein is CSVAGGRETQYF.

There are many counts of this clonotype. The CDR3 here is CSALTSGTTDTQYF. The CDR3 DNA reads TGCAGTGCGCTGACTAGCGGGACCACAGATACGCAGTATTTT. The rearrangement uses TRBV20-1 and TRBJ2-3, with 11 bases lining up with TRBD2. Germline lookup yields CDR1 DFQATT and CDR2 SNEGSKA (reference sequence). V lost 6 bases, J lost 2 bases, and 4 bases stayed unmatched. The CDR3 covers 14 residues.

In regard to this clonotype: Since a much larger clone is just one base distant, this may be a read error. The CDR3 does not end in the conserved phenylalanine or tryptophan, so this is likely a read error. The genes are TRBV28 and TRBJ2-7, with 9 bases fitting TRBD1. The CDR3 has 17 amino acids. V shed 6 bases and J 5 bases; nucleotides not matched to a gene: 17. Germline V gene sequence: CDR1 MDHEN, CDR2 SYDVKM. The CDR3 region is CASRPTLWDRVMDEQYL. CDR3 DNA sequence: TGTGCCAGCAGGCCGACATTATGGGACAGGGTTATGGACGAGCAGTACCTC.